One sample yielded the 27 T cell receptor beta chains listed below, sequenced in a study of post-analysis software for immune sequencing data. Researchers reported that TCR beta cDNA libraries carried unique molecular identifiers. TCRdb reprocessed the PCR reads via MiXCR and lists one record per CDR3 protein. The sample holds fewer than 850,000 distinct CDR3 sequences; 30% are singletons and the top ten take around 0.55%. Antigens for these TCRs are unknown. Study results and caveats: Five or six TRBV segments appeared more often in patients than in controls, and TRBV5-6, TRBV5-1 and TRBV20-1 were among these.

Source material: blood. The receptors here all came from a girl aged 5-17 years with multiple sclerosis.

As to this clonotype: One junction end does not reproduce the germline sequence, and a read error may be involved. The chain employs TRBV6-2 or TRBV6-3 and TRBJ1-2; D perhaps matches TRBD1 (6 bases). The CDR3 spans 13 residues. The germline V gene has CDR1 MNHEY and CDR2 SVGEGT. CDR3 protein: CASSRNRVEGCTF. In DNA form, the CDR3 reads TGTGCCAGCAGCCGCAACAGGGTAGAAGGCTGCACCTTC.

The rearrangement joins TRBV5-1 to TRBJ1-1; 8 nucleotides line up with TRBD1. The CDR3 loop spans 14 amino acids. V lost 4 bases and J lost 3; bases outside the gene matches: 5. Germline CDR1 and CDR2: SGHRS and YFSETQ. In DNA, the CDR3 is TGCGCCAGCAGCGTGGACAGGGTGCACACTGAAGCTTTCTTT. Translation: CASSVDRVHTEAFF. The whole variable domain, filled in from reference TRBV5-1 and TRBJ1-1, reads KAGVTQTPRYLIKTRGQQVTLSCSPISGHRSVSWYQQTPGQGLQFLFEYFSETQRNKGNFPGRFSGRQFSNSRSEMNVSTLELGDSALYLCASSVDRVHTEAFFGQGTRLTVV.

The chain joins TRBV12-3 or TRBV12-4 to TRBJ1-1, with D possibly matching TRBD1 (5 bases). V dropped 8 bases and J dropped 3 bases, with 19 bases sitting between them. The CDR3 runs to 15 residues. As DNA, the CDR3 is TGTGCCAGCGGGCGGACGGAGGGGTTGTACACTGAAGCTTTCTTT. The encoded protein is CASGRTEGLYTEAFF.

This clonotype was counted between two and nine times. J is TRBJ2-1 and V is TRBV19, with D unclear. Trimming shortened V by 3 bases and J by 0 bases, and 9 bases separated the two germline ends. The length of the CDR3 is 15 residues. Germline V gives CDR1 LNHDA, CDR2 SQIVND (reference sequence). The CDR3 loop is CASSMRRSSYNEQFF. CDR3 DNA: TGTGCCAGTAGTATGAGACGTAGCTCCTACAATGAGCAGTTCTTC.

There are many counts of this clonotype. The chain joins TRBV7-2 to TRBJ2-6; D is unclear. CDR3 size: 16 residues. V lost 1 base and J 0 bases, leaving 7 bases between the germline ends. Germline lookup yields CDR1 SGHTA and CDR2 FQGNSA. The CDR3 DNA follows: TGTGCCAGCAGCTTAGGCGGCAACTCTGGGGCCAACGTCCTGACTTTC. Protein: CASSLGGNSGANVLTF.

The chain carries TRBV7-9 and TRBJ1-1; TRBD1 matches at 11 bases. CDR3 length: 18 amino acids. Germline CDR1 SEHNR, CDR2 FQNEAQ (reference sequence). With V trimmed by 6 bases and J by 4 bases, 16 bases remained unmatched. The DNA of the CDR3 is TGTGCCAGCAGATCGACCCGGGGACAGGGGGGTGGAGGCACTGAAGCTTTCTTT. It translates to CASRSTRGQGGGGTEAFF.

V is TRBV29-1 and J is TRBJ1-1, with 9 bases lining up with TRBD1. The CDR3 length is 13 residues. V was clipped by 4 bases and J by 5 bases; unmatched bases: 5. CDR1 is SQVTM, CDR2 ANQGSEA, per germline. As DNA, the CDR3 is TGCAGCGTTGTAGGACAGGGGAAAACTGAAGCTTTCTTT. Its protein is CSVVGQGKTEAFF.

This clonotype has just a few counts. The chain couples TRBV12-3 or TRBV12-4 to TRBJ2-7; D is perhaps TRBD1 or TRBD2 (6 bases each). V was clipped by 7 bases and J by 2 bases, with 12 bases between them. The CDR3 loop spans 13 amino acids. The CDR3 protein is CASNGGTTYEQYF. CDR3 coding DNA: TGTGCCAGCAACGGCGGGACAACCTACGAGCAGTACTTC.

The chain uses TRBV29-1 and TRBJ1-1; no definite D call. Germline V lookup: CDR1 SQVTM, CDR2 ANQGSEA. The length of the CDR3 is 12 residues. This chain's CDR3 is CSGRFMNTEAFF. In nucleotides, the CDR3 is TGCAGTGGCAGGTTCATGAACACTGAAGCTTTCTTT.

The gene calls are TRBV25-1 and TRBJ2-1; D not certain. V lost 8 bases and J lost 6, with 14 bases in between. The CDR3 runs to 13 residues. The V gene's germline CDR1 is MGHDK and CDR2 SYGVNS. The DNA of the CDR3 is TGTGCCAGCGGACGGAGACTTGCCAATGAGCAGTTCTTC. This codes for CASGRRLANEQFF.

This clonotype was counted a single time. The CDR3 DNA reads TGCAGTGCCATCCCGACAGAGATTGCCGAGCAGTACTTC. This gives the protein CSAIPTEIAEQYF. This chain joins TRBV20-1 and TRBJ2-5; a possible D gene is TRBD1 (5 bases). The J call may be faulty, since TRBJ2-7 better matches the DNA end. CDR1 is DFQATT, CDR2 SNEGSKA, per germline (reference sequence). This CDR3 has 13 residues.

This clonotype was seen only a few times. The rearrangement uses TRBV29-1 and TRBJ2-3, with D uncertain. Trimming removed 3 bases at V and 2 bases at J, with 3 bases between. From germline, CDR1 is SQVTM and CDR2 ANQGSEA. CDR3 size: 11 residues. Here the CDR3 reads CSVDYTDTQYF. DNA of the CDR3: TGCAGCGTTGACTACACAGATACGCAGTATTTT.

This clonotype has at least ten counts. The chain couples TRBV20-1 to TRBJ2-3; D is unresolved. The ends were cut back, 3 bases at V and 4 bases at J, with 5 bases in the middle. CDR3 length equals 11 residues. The germline V gene encodes CDR1 DFQATT and CDR2 SNEGSKA (reference sequence). The CDR3 spells CSARYPDTQYF. The CDR3 coding sequence is TGCAGTGCTAGGTATCCAGATACGCAGTATTTT.

In its sample, this clonotype was seen many times. The rearrangement joins TRBV20-1 to TRBJ1-2; D not resolved. The ends were cut back, 0 bases at V and 1 base at J, with 6 bases in the middle. The germline gives CDR1 DFQATT, CDR2 SNEGSKA (reference sequence). The CDR3 has 13 amino acids. The CDR3 bases are TGCAGTGCTAGAGAGGGGAATAACTATGGCTACACCTTC. This codes for CSAREGNNYGYTF.

V gene TRBV20-1 combines with J gene TRBJ2-3, with TRBD2 matching 12 bases. J lost 2 bases, V lost 2 bases, and 5 bases had no gene match. The germline V gene encodes CDR1 DFQATT and CDR2 SNEGSKA (reference sequence). The CDR3 is made up of 16 amino acids. DNA of the CDR3: TGCAGTGCTAGAATACTAGCGGGAGGTCCCACAGATACGCAGTATTTT. It translates to CSARILAGGPTDTQYF.

This clonotype was seen only a few times. As DNA, the CDR3 is TGTGCCAGCAGCGCCGCCGGGACAGCCCCCTACGAGCAGTACTTC. It translates to CASSAAGTAPYEQYF. The V gene is TRBV9, the J gene TRBJ2-7, with 7 bases aligning to TRBD1. CDR3 size: 15 residues. The V gene end was trimmed by 3 bases and the J gene end by 2 bases; junction bases not matched to a gene: 8. Germline CDR1 is SGDLS and CDR2 is YYNGEE. The complete variable domain, with remaining parts taken from reference TRBV9 and TRBJ2-7, reads DSGVTQTPKHLITATGQRVTLRCSPRSGDLSVYWYQQSLDQGLQFLIQYYNGEERAKGNILERFSAQQFPDLHSELNLSSLELGDSALYFCASSAAGTAPYEQYFGPGTRLTVT.

On this clonotype: At one of its ends the junction is not consistent with the germline gene, which may arise from a read error. The rearrangement joins TRBV6-6 to TRBJ2-6; possibly TRBD1 for D (5 bases). Germline V gives CDR1 MNHNY, CDR2 SVGAGI (reference sequence). The CDR3 runs to 16 residues. The CDR3, as DNA: TGTGCCAGCATCCCGACAGCTCCCCCTGGGGCCAACGTCCGGACTTTC. This encodes CASIPTAPPGANVRTF.

This chain joins TRBV5-1 and TRBJ2-1; 11 bases are shared with TRBD2. The CDR3 is 19 residues long. Germline V gene data show CDR1 as SGHRS and CDR2 as YFSETQ. V lost 7 bases, J lost 2 bases, and 17 bases stayed unmatched. CDR3 loop: CASGDPSGRPIRAYNEQFF. CDR3 nucleotides: TGCGCCAGCGGCGACCCTAGCGGGAGGCCAATAAGGGCCTACAATGAGCAGTTCTTC.

The chain joins TRBV20-1 to TRBJ2-1, with 7 bases lining up with TRBD2. V was pared by 5 bases and J by 0 bases, with 4 bases of the junction left unmatched. The V gene's germline CDR1 is DFQATT and CDR2 SNEGSKA (reference sequence). The CDR3 spans 14 residues. CDR3 loop: CSASGRYSYNEQFF. The CDR3 nucleotides are TGCAGTGCTTCCGGGAGGTACTCCTACAATGAGCAGTTCTTC.

The sample holds many counts of this clonotype. The genes are TRBV7-2 and TRBJ2-5; 12 bases fit TRBD2. CDR3 length: 16 amino acids. Germline V CDR1 and CDR2: SGHTA, FQGNSA. V lost 5 bases and J lost 2; bases outside the gene matches: 6. The CDR3 DNA reads TGTGCCAGCAGCCCCCCGCTAGCGGGAGGGCAAGAGACCCAGTACTTC. It specifies CASSPPLAGGQETQYF.

J is TRBJ1-4 and V is TRBV28; a weak D match, TRBD1 (6 bases). The V gene's germline CDR1 is MDHEN and CDR2 SYDVKM. The CDR3 extends over 15 amino acids. Trimming shortened V by 6 bases and J by 8 bases, and 19 bases separated the two germline ends. CDR3: CASSRNEGDKEKLFF. In nucleotides, the CDR3 is TGTGCCAGCAGCCGGAATGAAGGGGACAAAGAAAAACTGTTTTTT.

The chain links TRBV20-1 to TRBJ1-5; TRBD1 matches 9 bases. The CDR3 is made up of 13 amino acids. With 6 bases clipped from V and 9 bases from J, the junction kept 9 bases outside the gene matches. Germline CDR1 DFQATT, CDR2 SNEGSKA (reference sequence). CDR3 DNA: TGCAGTGCAACCGGGACAGGGCTTCGGCCCCAGCATTTT. This encodes CSATGTGLRPQHF.

The V gene is TRBV29-1, the J gene TRBJ2-7, with D possibly being TRBD2 (6 bases). This CDR3 comprises 15 residues. Germline V gene data show CDR1 as SQVTM and CDR2 as ANQGSEA. V was shortened by 4 bases and J by 0 bases, with 16 bases between the two germline ends. CDR3 nucleotide sequence: TGCAGCGTTGGCTTTCCTAGCGCGAGCTCCTACGAGCAGTACTTC. Translating gives CSVGFPSASSYEQYF.

This clonotype showed up many times. This chain links TRBV4-1 with TRBJ2-3; D remains unclear. The CDR3 totals 14 residues. The germline V gene encodes CDR1 MGHRA and CDR2 YSYEKL. V shed 3 bases and J shed 1 base, with 8 bases lying between them. This CDR3 is CASSQGIGTDTQYF. The CDR3 bases are TGCGCCAGCAGCCAGGGGATTGGCACAGATACGCAGTATTTT.

V usage is TRBV29-1 and J usage is TRBJ1-2; D remains unclear. The ends were cut back, 0 bases at V and 4 bases at J, with 6 bases in the middle. Per the germline V gene, CDR1 is SQVTM and CDR2 is ANQGSEA. This CDR3 comprises 12 residues. This CDR3 reads CSVEDGLYGYTF. DNA for the CDR3: TGCAGCGTTGAAGATGGGCTCTATGGCTACACCTTC.

The chain carries TRBV5-1 and TRBJ1-1; 7 bases align to TRBD1. The V gene's germline CDR1 is SGHRS and CDR2 YFSETQ. The CDR3 totals 16 residues. J was trimmed by 0 bases and V by 0 bases; bases with no gene match: 5. The CDR3 here is CASSLAGTAMNTEAFF. The CDR3, as DNA: TGCGCCAGCAGCTTGGCCGGGACAGCTATGAACACTGAAGCTTTCTTT.

The chain carries TRBV12-3 or TRBV12-4 and TRBJ1-5, with D unresolved. The V and J ends lost 8 bases and 0 bases respectively, with 11 bases between them. The CDR3 is 14 residues long. This CDR3 is CASSTGYSNQPQHF. The CDR3 nucleotides are TGTGCCAGCTCTACGGGTTATAGCAATCAGCCCCAGCATTTT.